This TCR beta chain is from a study of blood T cell repertoires in COVID-19. Produced via immunoSEQ multiplex PCR; TCRdb's table is partial and in-frame only. The sample carries around 170,000 clones, around 80% recorded once. Germline V gene data show CDR1 as MNHEY and CDR2 as SVGEGT. V was shortened by 1 base and J by 3 bases, with 10 bases between the two germline ends. This CDR3 has 15 residues. The TCR was taken from a man between 65 and 85 years old with active or convalescent COVID-19. Material: peripheral blood. This chain uses TRBV6-2 or TRBV6-3 with TRBJ2-1; D gene ambiguous. Here the CDR3 reads CASSYLAESYNEQFF. As DNA, the CDR3 is TGTGCCAGCAGTTACTTGGCGGAAAGCTACAATGAGCAGTTCTTC.